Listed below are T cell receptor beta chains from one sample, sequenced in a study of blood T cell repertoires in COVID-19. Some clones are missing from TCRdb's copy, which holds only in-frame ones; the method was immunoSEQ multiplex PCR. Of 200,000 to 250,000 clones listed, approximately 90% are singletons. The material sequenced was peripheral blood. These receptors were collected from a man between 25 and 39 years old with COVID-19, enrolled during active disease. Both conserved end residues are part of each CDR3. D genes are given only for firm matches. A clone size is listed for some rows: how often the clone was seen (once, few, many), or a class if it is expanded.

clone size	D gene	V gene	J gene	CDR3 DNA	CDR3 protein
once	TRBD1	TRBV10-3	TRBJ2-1	TGTGCCATCAGTGGGGTGGGGGACAGGGAGTTCTTC	CAISGVGDREFF
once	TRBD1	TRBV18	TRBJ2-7	TGTGCCAGCTCACCACCAGGAGGACAGGGCTACGAGCAGTACTTC	CASSPPGGQGYEQYF
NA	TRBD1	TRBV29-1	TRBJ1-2	TGCAGCGTTGGGCCAGACAGGGTTAACTATGGCTACACCTTC	CSVGPDRVNYGYTF
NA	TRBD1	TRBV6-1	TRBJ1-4	TGTGCCAGCAGTGAAGTCATGGGGCAGGGGGGCGAAAAACTGTTTTTT	CASSEVMGQGGEKLFF
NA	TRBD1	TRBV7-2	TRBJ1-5	TGTGCCAGCAGCGGACAGGGTGATCAGCCCCAGCATTTT	CASSGQGDQPQHF
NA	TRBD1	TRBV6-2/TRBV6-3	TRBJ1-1	TGTGCCAGCAGTGACAGGGGAACCACTGAAGCTTTCTTT	CASSDRGTTEAFF
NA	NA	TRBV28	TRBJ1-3	TGTGCCAGCAGTTTCTTAGTGGCTGGAAACACCATATATTTT	CASSFLVAGNTIYF
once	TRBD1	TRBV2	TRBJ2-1	TGTGCCAGCAGTGGCGGACAGGGGGCCTCCTACAATGAGCAGTTCTTC	CASSGGQGASYNEQFF
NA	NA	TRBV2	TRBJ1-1	TGTGCCAGCGGCCCAGTGAACACTGAAGCTTTCTTT	CASGPVNTEAFF
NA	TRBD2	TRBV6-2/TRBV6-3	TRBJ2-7	TGTGCCAGCAGTTACTCTATGGAACAGATAGGGAGGGACGACGAGCAGTACTTC	CASSYSMEQIGRDDEQYF
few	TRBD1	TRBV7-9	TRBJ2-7	TGTGCCAGCAGCTTAGTCGGCACAGGGGGCAAAGAGCAGTACTTC	CASSLVGTGGKEQYF
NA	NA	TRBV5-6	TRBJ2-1	TGTGCCAGCAGCTTGGCCGGGGTAGCGCAACGGTCATACAATGAGCAGTTCTTC	CASSLAGVAQRSYNEQFF
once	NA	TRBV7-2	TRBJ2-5	TGTGCCAGCAGCTTAGTTAACCAAGAGACCCAGTACTTC	CASSLVNQETQYF
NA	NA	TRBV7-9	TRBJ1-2	TGTGCCAGCAGCTTATGGGACATAACCATCTATGGCTACACCTTC	CASSLWDITIYGYTF
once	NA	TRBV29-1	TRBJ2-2	TGCAGCGTTGAAGGACAGCCCCCCGGGGAGCTGTTTTTT	CSVEGQPPGELFF
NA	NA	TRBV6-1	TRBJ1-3	TGTGCCAGCAGTGAACAGGGCTCTGGAAACACCATATATTTT	CASSEQGSGNTIYF
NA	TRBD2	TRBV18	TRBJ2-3	TGTGCCAGCTCACCGAGGACTAGCGATAGCACAGATACGCAGTATTTT	CASSPRTSDSTDTQYF
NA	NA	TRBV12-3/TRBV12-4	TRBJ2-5	TGTGCCAGCAGACCTCTAGCTGGGGAGACCCAGTACTTC	CASRPLAGETQYF
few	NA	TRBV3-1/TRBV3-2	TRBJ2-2	TGTGCCAGCAGCCGCGTGAAATGGACATCGAACACCGGGGAGCTGTTTTTT	CASSRVKWTSNTGELFF
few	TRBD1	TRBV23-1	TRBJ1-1	TGCGCCAGCTCCAGTGAGGGACAGGGGACTGAAGCTTTCTTT	CASSSEGQGTEAFF
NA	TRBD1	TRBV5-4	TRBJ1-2	TGTGCCAGCAGCTTTTGGCCAGGGGGCCCCTATGGCTACACCTTC	CASSFWPGGPYGYTF
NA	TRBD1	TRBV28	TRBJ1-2	TGTGCCAGCAGCCCCGACAGGGGAGGTGGCTACACCTTC	CASSPDRGGGYTF
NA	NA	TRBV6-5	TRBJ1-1	TGTGCCAGCAGTTACTCGCGGGCCACAGAAGCTTTCTTT	CASSYSRATEAFF